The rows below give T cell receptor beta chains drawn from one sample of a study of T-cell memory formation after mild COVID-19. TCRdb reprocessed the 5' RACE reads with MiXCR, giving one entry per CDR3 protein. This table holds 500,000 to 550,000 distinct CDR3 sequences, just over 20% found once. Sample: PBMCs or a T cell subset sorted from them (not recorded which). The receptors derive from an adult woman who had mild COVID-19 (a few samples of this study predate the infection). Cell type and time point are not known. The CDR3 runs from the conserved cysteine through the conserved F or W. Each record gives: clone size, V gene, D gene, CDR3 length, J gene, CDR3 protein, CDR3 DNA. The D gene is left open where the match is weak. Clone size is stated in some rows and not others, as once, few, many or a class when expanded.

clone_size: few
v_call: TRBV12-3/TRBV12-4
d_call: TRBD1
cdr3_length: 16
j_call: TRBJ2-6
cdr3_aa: CASRGQTISGANVLTF
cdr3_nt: TGTGCCAGCAGGGGACAGACGATCTCTGGGGCCAACGTCCTGACTTTC

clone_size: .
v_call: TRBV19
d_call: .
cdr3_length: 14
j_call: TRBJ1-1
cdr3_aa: CVSSPGNQDTEAFF
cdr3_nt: TGTGTCAGTAGTCCCGGAAATCAGGACACTGAAGCTTTCTTT

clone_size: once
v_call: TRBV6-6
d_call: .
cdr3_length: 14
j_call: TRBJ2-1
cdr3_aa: CASSYQGPWNEQFF
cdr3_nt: TGTGCCAGCAGTTACCAGGGACCCTGGAATGAGCAGTTCTTC

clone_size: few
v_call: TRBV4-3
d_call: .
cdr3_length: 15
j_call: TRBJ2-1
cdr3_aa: CASSQDRTGYNEQFF
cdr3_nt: TGCGCCAGCAGCCAAGATAGGACTGGCTACAATGAGCAGTTCTTC

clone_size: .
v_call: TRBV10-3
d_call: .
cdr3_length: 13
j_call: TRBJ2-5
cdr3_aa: CAISESLKETQYF
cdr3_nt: TGTGCCATCAGTGAGTCGCTGAAAGAGACCCAGTACTTC

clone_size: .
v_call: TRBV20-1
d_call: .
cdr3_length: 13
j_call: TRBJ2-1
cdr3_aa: CSARALARDEQFF
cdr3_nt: TGCAGTGCCCGGGCCCTAGCGAGGGATGAGCAGTTCTTC

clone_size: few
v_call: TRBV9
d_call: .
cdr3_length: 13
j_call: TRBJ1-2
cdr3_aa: CASSVTGWDGYTF
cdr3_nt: TGTGCCAGCAGCGTAACCGGCTGGGATGGCTACACCTTC

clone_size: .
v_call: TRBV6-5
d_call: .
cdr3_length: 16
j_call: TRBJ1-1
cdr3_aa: CASSYSTQGGGSEAFF
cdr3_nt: TGTGCCAGCAGTTACTCGACCCAGGGAGGTGGTTCTGAAGCTTTCTTT

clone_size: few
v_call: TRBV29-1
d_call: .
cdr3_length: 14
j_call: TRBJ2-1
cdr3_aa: CSVNQGSSYNEQFF
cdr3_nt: TGCAGCGTAAACCAGGGGAGCTCCTACAATGAGCAGTTCTTC

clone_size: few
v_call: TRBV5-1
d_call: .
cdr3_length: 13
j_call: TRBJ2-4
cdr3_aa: CASSGSERNIQYF
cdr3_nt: TGCGCCAGCAGCGGGTCGGAGCGGAACATTCAGTACTTC

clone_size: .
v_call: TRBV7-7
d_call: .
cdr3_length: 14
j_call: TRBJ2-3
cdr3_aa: CASSLAGRSDTQYF
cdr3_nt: TGTGCCAGCAGCTTAGCAGGCAGGTCAGATACGCAGTATTTT

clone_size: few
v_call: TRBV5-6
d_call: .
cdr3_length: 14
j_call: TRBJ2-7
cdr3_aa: CASSFAGSPYEQYF
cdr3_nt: TGTGCCAGCAGCTTTGCGGGGAGTCCCTACGAGCAGTACTTC

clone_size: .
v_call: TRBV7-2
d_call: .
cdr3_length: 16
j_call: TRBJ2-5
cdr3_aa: CASSLADGAGRKTQYF
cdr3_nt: TGTGCCAGCAGCTTAGCGGATGGGGCAGGGCGAAAGACCCAGTACTTC

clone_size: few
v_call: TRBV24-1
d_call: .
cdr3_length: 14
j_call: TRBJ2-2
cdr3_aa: CATSPTTNTGELFF
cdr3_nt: TGTGCCACCAGCCCGACAACGAACACCGGGGAGCTGTTTTTT

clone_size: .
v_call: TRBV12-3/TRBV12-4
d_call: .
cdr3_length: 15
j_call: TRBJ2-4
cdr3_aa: CASSLMASAKNIQYF
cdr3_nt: TGTGCCAGCAGTTTAATGGCGTCGGCCAAAAACATTCAGTACTTC

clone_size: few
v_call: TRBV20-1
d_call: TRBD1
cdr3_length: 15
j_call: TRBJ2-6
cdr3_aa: CSAASGGTGANVLIF
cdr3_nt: TGCAGTGCTGCCTCAGGGGGCACGGGGGCCAACGTCCTGATTTTC

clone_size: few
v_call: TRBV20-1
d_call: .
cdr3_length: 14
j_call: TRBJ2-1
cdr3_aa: CSARMGASYNEQFF
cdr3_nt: TGCAGTGCTAGAATGGGAGCCTCCTACAATGAGCAGTTCTTC

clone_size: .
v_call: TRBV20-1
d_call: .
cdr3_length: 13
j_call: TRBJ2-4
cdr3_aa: CSAITGGKNIQYF
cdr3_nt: TGCAGTGCTATCACCGGGGGCAAAAACATTCAGTACTTC

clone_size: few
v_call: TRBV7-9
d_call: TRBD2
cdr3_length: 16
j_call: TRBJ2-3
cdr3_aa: CASSSNSGRGTDTQYF
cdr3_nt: TGTGCCAGCAGCTCTAATAGCGGGAGAGGGACAGATACGCAGTATTTT

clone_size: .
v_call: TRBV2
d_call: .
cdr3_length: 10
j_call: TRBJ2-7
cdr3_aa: CASRRTEQYF
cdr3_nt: TGTGCCAGCCGGCGGACCGAGCAGTACTTC

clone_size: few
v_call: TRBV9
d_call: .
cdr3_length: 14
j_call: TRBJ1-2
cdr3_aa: CASNKDRSNYGYTF
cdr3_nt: TGTGCCAGCAATAAAGACAGATCTAACTATGGCTACACCTTC

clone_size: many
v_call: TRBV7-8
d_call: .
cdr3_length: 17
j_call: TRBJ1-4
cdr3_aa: CASSLGRKGATNEKLFF
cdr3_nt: TGTGCCAGCAGCCTCGGGCGGAAGGGCGCAACTAATGAAAAACTGTTTTTT

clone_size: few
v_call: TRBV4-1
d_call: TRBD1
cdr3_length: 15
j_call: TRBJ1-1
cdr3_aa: CASSSFGTGTSEAFF
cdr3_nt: TGCGCCAGCAGCTCGTTCGGGACAGGAACTTCGGAAGCTTTCTTT

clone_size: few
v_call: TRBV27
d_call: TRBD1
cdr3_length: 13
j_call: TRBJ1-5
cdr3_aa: CASSLTGVQPQHF
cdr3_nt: TGTGCCAGCAGTCTGACAGGGGTCCAGCCCCAGCATTTT

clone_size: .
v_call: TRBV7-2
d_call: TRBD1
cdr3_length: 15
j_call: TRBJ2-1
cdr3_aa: CASRQTGQSYNEQFF
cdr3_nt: TGTGCCAGCAGACAAACGGGACAGTCCTACAATGAGCAGTTCTTC

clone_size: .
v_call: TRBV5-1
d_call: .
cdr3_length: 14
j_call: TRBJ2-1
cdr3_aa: CASFRDSSYNEQFF
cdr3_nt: TGCGCCAGCTTTAGGGATAGCTCCTACAATGAGCAGTTCTTC

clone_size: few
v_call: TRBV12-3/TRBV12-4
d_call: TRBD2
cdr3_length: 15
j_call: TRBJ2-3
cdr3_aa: CASSRWRGDTDTQYF
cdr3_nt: TGTGCCAGCAGTCGGTGGCGGGGGGACACAGATACGCAGTATTTT

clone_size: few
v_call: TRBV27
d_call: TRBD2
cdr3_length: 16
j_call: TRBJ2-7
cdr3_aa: CASSLLTSGSLYEQYF
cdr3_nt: TGTGCCAGCAGTTTGTTGACTAGCGGGAGTCTCTACGAGCAGTACTTC

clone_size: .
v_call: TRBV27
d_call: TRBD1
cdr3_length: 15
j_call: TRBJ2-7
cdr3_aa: CASSLVGQGIYEQYF
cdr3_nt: TGTGCCAGCAGTTTAGTGGGACAGGGGATCTACGAGCAGTACTTC

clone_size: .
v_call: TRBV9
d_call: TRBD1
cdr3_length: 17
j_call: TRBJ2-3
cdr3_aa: CASSTQLTGSRPDTQYF
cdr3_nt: TGTGCCAGCAGCACTCAGCTGACAGGGAGCCGGCCAGATACGCAGTATTTT

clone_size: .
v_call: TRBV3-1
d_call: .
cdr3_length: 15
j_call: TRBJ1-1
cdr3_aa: CASSLVTGGVTEAFF
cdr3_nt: TGTGCCAGCAGCCTGGTGACAGGCGGGGTCACTGAAGCTTTCTTT

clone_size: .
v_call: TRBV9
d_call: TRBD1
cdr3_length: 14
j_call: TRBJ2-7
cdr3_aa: CASSVGTEHYEQYF
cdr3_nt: TGTGCCAGCAGCGTTGGGACAGAACACTACGAGCAGTACTTC

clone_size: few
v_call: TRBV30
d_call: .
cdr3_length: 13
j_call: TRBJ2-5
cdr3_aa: CAWEIGGQETQYF
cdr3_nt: TGTGCCTGGGAAATAGGGGGGCAGGAGACCCAGTACTTC

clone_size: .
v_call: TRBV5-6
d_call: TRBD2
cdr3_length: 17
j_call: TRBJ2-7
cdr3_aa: CASSLGLAGGNDHEQYF
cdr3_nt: TGTGCCAGCAGCCTTGGACTAGCGGGAGGGAATGACCACGAGCAGTACTTC

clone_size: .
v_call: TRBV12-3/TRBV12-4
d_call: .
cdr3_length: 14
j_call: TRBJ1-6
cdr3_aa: CASSLVQMNSPLHF
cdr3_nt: TGTGCCAGCAGTTTGGTACAGATGAATTCACCCCTCCACTTT

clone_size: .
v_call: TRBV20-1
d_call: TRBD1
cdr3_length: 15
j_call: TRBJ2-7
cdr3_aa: CSATVGTVTSYEQYF
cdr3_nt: TGCAGTGCTACCGTGGGGACAGTCACATCCTACGAGCAGTACTTC

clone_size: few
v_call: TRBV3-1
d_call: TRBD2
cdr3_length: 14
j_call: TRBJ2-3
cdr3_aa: CASSPSGRLDTQYF
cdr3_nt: TGTGCCAGCAGCCCAAGCGGGAGGTTAGATACGCAGTATTTT